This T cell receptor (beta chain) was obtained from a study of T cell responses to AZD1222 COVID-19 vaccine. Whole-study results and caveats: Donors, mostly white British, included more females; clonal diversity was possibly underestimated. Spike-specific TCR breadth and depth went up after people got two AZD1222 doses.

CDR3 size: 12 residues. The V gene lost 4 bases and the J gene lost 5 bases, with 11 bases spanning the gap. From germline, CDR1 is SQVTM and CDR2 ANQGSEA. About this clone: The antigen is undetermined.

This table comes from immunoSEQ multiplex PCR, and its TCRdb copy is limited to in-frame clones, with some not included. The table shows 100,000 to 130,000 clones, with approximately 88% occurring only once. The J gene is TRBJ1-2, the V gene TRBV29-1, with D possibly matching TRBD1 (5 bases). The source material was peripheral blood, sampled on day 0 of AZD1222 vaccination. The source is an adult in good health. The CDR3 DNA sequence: TGCAGCGTTGGAGGGGTTGAGTATGGCTACACCTTC. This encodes CSVGGVEYGYTF.